The next 15 T cell receptor beta chains were all read from a single sample in a study of blood T cells in healthy people across ages. Using a J-beta primer mix together with a sample-barcoded 5' primer, a second PCR was run for roughly 6 to 12 cycles. TCRdb analysed the 5' RACE reads with MiXCR anew, one entry per CDR3 protein. The table has 800,000 to 1,300,000 distinct CDR3 sequences, under 30% seen once. Another study also made use of these data, one on T cells of mothers and their children.

The sample consisted of blood. Source of these receptors: a girl aged 2 to 9 in good health.

This clonotype appeared a few times. The chain recombines TRBV2 with TRBJ2-5, with D perhaps matching TRBD1 or TRBD2 (6 bases each). Trimming cost V 2 bases and J 5 bases, with 21 bases left between them. Germline V gene lookup returns CDR1 SNHLY and CDR2 FYNNEI. The CDR3 runs to 17 residues. CDR3 in DNA: TGTGCCAGCAGTGAAATTCTCCGGAGGCAGGGGAGGGAGACCCAGTACTTC. It translates to CASSEILRRQGRETQYF.

This clonotype was observed a handful of times. The chain employs TRBV3-1 and TRBJ2-7; D remains unclear. The V end was cut by 0 bases, the J end by 5 bases, with 8 bases between. The CDR3 has 13 amino acids. Germline assignment: CDR1 LGHDT and CDR2 YNNKEL (reference sequence). The CDR3 sequence is CASSQESIHEQYF. The CDR3 DNA follows: TGTGCCAGCAGCCAAGAGTCAATCCACGAGCAGTACTTC.

The chain uses TRBV12-3 or TRBV12-4 and TRBJ1-2; D unresolved. Between the trimmed V and J ends, which lost 3 bases and 6 bases, there was a span of 11 bases. This CDR3 spans 13 amino acids. This CDR3 reads CASSLHPTNGYTF. CDR3 DNA: TGTGCCAGCAGTTTGCACCCGACTAATGGCTACACCTTC.

The genes are TRBV6-2 or TRBV6-3 and TRBJ2-4; D remains unclear. Germline CDR1 MNHEY, CDR2 SVGEGT. CDR3 length: 14 residues. The V gene lost 7 bases and the J gene lost 3 bases, with 13 bases spanning the gap. As DNA, the CDR3 is TGTGCCAGCACCAACGGGCAGAACAAAAACATTCAGTACTTC. This gives the protein CASTNGQNKNIQYF.

CDR3 region: CASSLGYLRDTEAFF. Here the CDR3 DNA reads TGCGCCAGCAGCCTGGGATATCTGAGGGACACTGAAGCTTTCTTT. The chain carries TRBV5-1 and TRBJ1-1; D not certain. With 4 bases removed from V and 3 bases from J, the gap between germline ends came to 16 bases. Germline CDR1 reads SGHRS; CDR2 reads YFSETQ. This CDR3 spans 15 amino acids.

This clonotype appeared a few times. Relative to the germline gene, one junction end is altered; a read error may explain this. The chain is built from TRBV4-2 and TRBJ2-2; 9 bases line up with TRBD2. Germline assignment: CDR1 LGHNA and CDR2 YNFKEQ. This CDR3 has 17 residues. The CDR3 loop is CTSSQNYASGVAGELFF. CDR3 nucleotide sequence: TGTACCAGCAGCCAAAATTACGCTAGCGGGGTAGCCGGGGAGCTGTTTTTT.

V and J are TRBV11-2 and TRBJ2-6; possibly TRBD1 or TRBD2 for D (6 bases each). Germline V lookup: CDR1 SGHAT, CDR2 FQNNGV. Trimming stripped 2 bases from V and 3 bases from J, with 11 bases between. CDR3 length equals 16 residues. CDR3 residues: CASSLRGADGANVLTF. CDR3 in DNA: TGTGCCAGCAGCTTAAGGGGGGCAGATGGGGCCAACGTCCTGACTTTC.

In this sample, this clonotype turned up a few times. The genes are TRBV2 and TRBJ2-7, with TRBD1 as a possible D gene (6 bases). The CDR3 consists of 12 residues. Trimming stripped 6 bases from V and 6 bases from J, with 12 bases between. CDR1 SNHLY and CDR2 FYNNEI come from the germline V gene. The CDR3 region is CASRLDSSEQYF. The CDR3 DNA follows: TGTGCCAGCAGACTGGACAGTAGCGAGCAGTACTTC.

The gene calls are TRBV5-1 and TRBJ2-3; 9 nucleotides align to TRBD1. Germline V gives CDR1 SGHRS, CDR2 YFSETQ. V gave up 1 base and J gave up 0 bases; unmatched junction bases: 3. The CDR3 sequence is 16 residues long. The CDR3 region has the DNA TGCGCCAGCAGCTTGAGGGACAGGGAGAGCACAGATACGCAGTATTTT. This gives the protein CASSLRDRESTDTQYF.

In this sample, this clonotype turned up once. The V call is TRBV2, the J call TRBJ2-6; D is unresolved. Trimming left V 10 bases short and J 2 bases short, with 9 bases between. This CDR3 region has 13 residues. CDR1 is SNHLY and CDR2 is FYNNEI in the germline V gene. DNA of the CDR3: TGTGCCACCTTTGTAGCTGGGGCCAACGTCCTGACTTTC. It encodes CATFVAGANVLTF.

This chain joins TRBV7-9 and TRBJ2-1, with D possibly being TRBD1 (6 bases). The V gene lost 3 bases and the J gene lost 0 bases, with 12 bases spanning the gap. Germline V CDR1 and CDR2: SEHNR, FQNEAQ (reference sequence). CDR3 length: 16 amino acids. The CDR3 loop reads CASSFTDRSSYNEQFF. The CDR3 nucleotides read TGTGCCAGCAGCTTTACCGACAGGAGCTCCTACAATGAGCAGTTCTTC.

This clonotype appeared a single time. This chain joins TRBV28 and TRBJ2-5; possibly TRBD2 for D (5 bases). V lost 2 bases and J 5 bases, leaving 15 bases between the germline ends. Germline CDR1 reads MDHEN; CDR2 reads SYDVKM. This CDR3 has 15 residues. The CDR3 protein is CASSLVVARLETQYF. Here the CDR3 DNA reads TGTGCCAGCAGTTTAGTCGTAGCGCGACTGGAGACCCAGTACTTC.

The chain carries TRBV12-3 or TRBV12-4 and TRBJ2-2; 8 nucleotides match TRBD1. V shed 6 bases and J 3 bases; nucleotides not matched to a gene: 6. This CDR3 is built from 15 residues. The CDR3 coding sequence is TGTGCCAGCAGCCGGACAGGGTGGGACACCGGGGAGCTGTTTTTT. Amino acids: CASSRTGWDTGELFF.

The table lists this clonotype with a few counts. Written as DNA, the CDR3 is TGCAGTGCTAGAGATTTGGAGGGTACAGATACGCAGTATTTT. Encoded protein: CSARDLEGTDTQYF. The V call is TRBV20-1, the J call TRBJ2-3; perhaps TRBD2 as D (6 bases). Germline V CDR1 and CDR2: DFQATT, SNEGSKA (reference sequence). CDR3 length: 14 amino acids. The V end was cut by 0 bases, the J end by 3 bases, with 10 bases between.

This clonotype was recorded a few times. The J gene is TRBJ2-1, the V gene TRBV20-1; 8 bases map to TRBD2. The V and J ends lost 3 bases and 7 bases, in that order; junction bases with no gene match: 5. The germline CDR1 and CDR2 sequences are DFQATT and SNEGSKA (reference sequence). The CDR3 sequence is 13 residues long. This CDR3 reads CSASSAGENEQFF. In DNA form, the CDR3 reads TGCAGTGCTAGCTCAGCGGGAGAAAATGAGCAGTTCTTC.